This TCR beta chain was captured by sequencing in a study of identical twins. The length of the CDR3 is 16 residues. Germline loops: CDR1 DFQATT, CDR2 SNEGSKA (reference sequence). Overall study findings and caveats: In beta out-of-frame sequences, the excess sharing between twins was weaker.

TCRdb used MiXCR to reprocess the 5' RACE reads, holding one entry per CDR3 protein. The sample shows fewer than 800,000 distinct CDR3 sequences, roughly 7.2% of them seen only once. Healthy Caucasian individuals made up all the donors. Concerning this clonotype: Its antigen is currently unknown. An end of the junction does not agree with germline; a read error may underlie this.

The data also belong to a second study, concerning yellow fever vaccine responses in identical twins.

This sequence was found in a woman aged 18-30 years in good health. V is TRBV20-1 and J is TRBJ2-1; TRBD2 aligns across 7 bases. Source material: PBMCs. The CDR3 loop is CCARKSGGGIYNEQFF. In nucleotides, the CDR3 is TGCTGTGCTAGAAAGTCCGGCGGGGGAATCTACAATGAGCAGTTCTTC.